The 3 T cell receptor beta chains given below trace back to one sample, sequenced in a study of T cell changes during pregnancy in multiple sclerosis. The assay was immunoSEQ multiplex PCR, and TCRdb's table has in-frame clones only and misses some. This table holds fewer than 30,000 clones, 90% found once. The sequencing used CD8+ T cells from peripheral blood mononuclear cells, collected in the third trimester of pregnancy. The receptors come from a female donor in good health, enrolled as a control in a pregnancy study.

The rearrangement links TRBV27 to TRBJ2-7, with D possibly matching TRBD2 (6 bases). The CDR3 loop spans 13 amino acids. Trimming pared 2 bases from V and 1 base from J, leaving 6 bases between. Germline CDR1 MNHEY, CDR2 SMNVEV (reference sequence). In DNA form, the CDR3 reads TGTGCCAGCAGTTTACGGGGGTCCTACGAGCAGTACTTC. It is translated as CASSLRGSYEQYF.

V is TRBV4-1 and J is TRBJ1-1; 10 bases are a match to TRBD1. The J segment lost 5 bases and the V segment lost 4 bases, leaving 4 bases of the junction unmatched. This CDR3 comprises 14 residues. CDR1 is MGHRA, CDR2 YSYEKL, per germline. The CDR3 nucleotides are TGCGCCAGCAGCCCAGGGACAGGGGAGACTGAAGCTTTCTTT. Its translation is CASSPGTGETEAFF.

The chain uses TRBV5-4 and TRBJ2-1; 10 bases are a match to TRBD2. The CDR3 length is 14 residues. The ends lost 3 bases at V and 3 bases at J; junction bases unmatched: 0. Germline V CDR1 and CDR2: SGHNT, YYREEE (reference sequence). CDR3 region: CASSSSGSYNEQFF. For the CDR3, the DNA is TGTGCCAGCAGCTCTAGCGGGAGCTACAATGAGCAGTTCTTC.